This is a list of T cell receptor beta chains from one sample in a study of blood T cells in healthy people across ages. TCRdb fed the 5' RACE reads into MiXCR, producing one record per CDR3 protein. This table has 1.4 million or so distinct CDR3 sequences, 40% to 45% appearing once. Sample: blood. These receptors all stem from a woman under 30 in good health. Each CDR3 is given with its conserved first and last residue. D genes are given only for firm matches. Size is omitted from some rows. Given values are once, few, many or a class for expanded clones.

TRBJ2-1 | TRBV20-1 | - | TRBD2 | CSAGSGGYNEQFF | TGCAGTGCTGGTAGCGGGGGGTACAATGAGCAGTTCTTC
TRBJ1-6 | TRBV12-3/TRBV12-4 | - | - | CARFDNSPPHF | TGTGCCAGGTTCGATAATTCACCCCCCCACTTT
TRBJ2-6 | TRBV12-3/TRBV12-4 | once | - | CASSSPGVGGAGANVLTF | TGTGCCAGCAGTTCCCCGGGGGTAGGGGGCGCTGGGGCCAACGTCCTGACTTTC
TRBJ2-3 | TRBV12-3/TRBV12-4 | - | - | CASSLHSYTATQYF | TGTGCCAGCAGTTTACACAGCTACACAGCTACGCAGTATTTT
TRBJ2-3 | TRBV5-6 | few | - | CASSFASVDTQYF | TGTGCCAGCAGCTTTGCTAGCGTAGATACGCAGTATTTT
TRBJ2-5 | TRBV10-3 | - | TRBD1 | CAISTGGRNEQYF | TGTGCCATCAGTACAGGGGGCAGGAATGAGCAGTACTTC
TRBJ2-6 | TRBV6-1 | - | - | CASMGVGANVLTF | TGTGCCAGCATGGGTGTTGGGGCCAACGTCCTGACTTTC
TRBJ2-7 | TRBV12-3/TRBV12-4 | many | - | CASSLGREQYF | TGTGCCAGCAGTTTAGGTCGCGAGCAGTACTTC
TRBJ2-5 | TRBV29-1 | - | TRBD1 | CSVKGQFHNEQYF | TGCAGCGTCAAGGGACAGTTCCACAATGAGCAGTACTTC
TRBJ1-2 | TRBV5-1 | - | - | CASSPDGPNYGYTF | TGCGCCAGCAGCCCGGACGGCCCTAACTATGGCTACACCTTC
TRBJ1-2 | TRBV29-1 | - | TRBD1 | CSAAGGGKDGYTF | TGCAGCGCCGCGGGAGGGGGCAAAGATGGCTACACCTTC
TRBJ2-1 | TRBV7-9 | few | TRBD2 | CASSPLTSGGHYNEQFF | TGTGCCAGCAGTCCTCTGACTAGCGGGGGACATTACAATGAGCAGTTCTTC
TRBJ2-1 | TRBV29-1 | - | - | CSVEDLWGSSYNEQFF | TGCAGCGTTGAAGATCTTTGGGGGAGCTCCTACAATGAGCAGTTCTTC
TRBJ2-1 | TRBV10-3 | few | TRBD1 | CAISDRQGARYQFF | TGTGCCATCAGTGATCGACAGGGCGCGCGGTACCAGTTCTTC
TRBJ2-7 | TRBV12-3/TRBV12-4 | - | TRBD2 | CASSPWTSGVYNEQYF | TGTGCCAGCAGTCCTTGGACTAGCGGGGTCTACAATGAGCAGTACTTC
TRBJ2-7 | TRBV4-1 | - | TRBD1 | CASSQRGANGTGRMISYEQYF | TGCGCCAGCAGCCAAAGGGGAGCTAACGGGACAGGGAGGATGATATCCTACGAGCAGTACTTC
TRBJ2-1 | TRBV29-1 | few | - | CSKTPGIRNNEQFF | TGCAGCAAAACTCCAGGGATCCGGAACAATGAGCAGTTCTTC
TRBJ2-7 | TRBV6-6 | - | TRBD2 | CASSLGGSQDEQYF | TGTGCCAGCAGCCTCGGGGGGTCCCAGGACGAGCAGTACTTC
TRBJ2-1 | TRBV29-1 | few | - | CSVEFGVGNEQFF | TGCAGCGTTGAATTCGGGGTGGGCAATGAGCAGTTCTTC
TRBJ1-1 | TRBV4-3 | - | - | CASSQSSGVGTEAFF | TGCGCCAGCAGCCAATCCTCCGGGGTGGGCACTGAAGCTTTCTTT
TRBJ2-2 | TRBV18 | - | TRBD2 | CASSPASGRDNTGELFF | TGTGCCAGCTCACCAGCTAGCGGGAGGGACAACACCGGGGAGCTGTTTTTT
TRBJ2-3 | TRBV15 | - | - | CATSTRHTDTQYF | TGTGCCACCAGTACACGACACACAGATACGCAGTATTTT
TRBJ1-4 | TRBV15 | few | TRBD1 | CATSREIRDRGPNEKLFF | TGTGCCACCAGCAGAGAAATCCGGGACAGGGGTCCTAATGAAAAACTGTTTTTT
TRBJ2-1 | TRBV10-3 | few | - | CAISEPDQPGGEQFF | TGTGCCATCAGTGAGCCGGATCAGCCCGGTGGTGAGCAGTTCTTC
TRBJ2-7 | TRBV2 | - | - | CAGSEACEQYF | TGTGCCGGCAGTGAAGCTTGCGAGCAGTACTTC
TRBJ2-1 | TRBV6-5 | - | - | CASSPLLWGGLDEQFF | TGTGCCAGCAGCCCCCTCCTTTGGGGGGGGCTCGATGAGCAGTTCTTC
TRBJ1-6 | TRBV6-5 | - | - | CASSYAAPGIVNSPLHF | TGTGCCAGCAGTTACGCGGCCCCAGGGATTGTAAATTCACCCCTCCACTTT
TRBJ2-7 | TRBV28 | few | - | CASSLIAEQYF | TGTGCCAGCAGTTTAATAGCCGAGCAGTACTTC
TRBJ2-7 | TRBV5-4 | few | TRBD1 | CASSAGTGDHEQYF | TGTGCCAGCAGCGCCGGGACAGGCGACCACGAGCAGTACTTC
TRBJ1-5 | TRBV28 | - | TRBD1 | CASTIRGCGNQPQHF | TGTGCCAGCACCATCAGGGGGTGCGGCAATCAGCCCCAGCATTTT
TRBJ2-7 | TRBV20-1 | - | - | CSASSGTVDEQYF | TGCAGTGCTAGTTCAGGCACGGTGGACGAGCAGTACTTC
TRBJ2-1 | TRBV28 | - | TRBD2 | CASSLVLAGHEQFF | TGTGCCAGCAGTTTAGTGCTAGCGGGACACGAGCAGTTCTTC
TRBJ2-6 | TRBV25-1 | few | - | CASTPSYGANVLTF | TGTGCCAGCACCCCGAGTTATGGGGCCAACGTCCTGACTTTC
TRBJ2-1 | TRBV7-2 | - | - | CASSSLRADGEQFF | TGTGCCAGCAGCTCACTCCGCGCGGACGGTGAGCAGTTCTTC
TRBJ1-5 | TRBV20-1 | few | TRBD1 | CSRTGTGLNQPQHF | TGCAGTCGAACCGGGACAGGGCTCAATCAGCCCCAGCATTTT
TRBJ1-1 | TRBV20-1 | - | TRBD1 | CSAKKHRGDEAFF | TGCAGTGCAAAGAAACACAGGGGAGATGAAGCTTTCTTT
TRBJ1-2 | TRBV20-1 | - | - | CSASLGAYGYTF | TGCAGTGCTAGTCTAGGGGCCTATGGCTACACCTTC
TRBJ2-7 | TRBV12-3/TRBV12-4 | few | - | CASSQTGIHSYEQYF | TGTGCCAGCAGCCAAACAGGGATCCACTCCTACGAGCAGTACTTC
TRBJ1-5 | TRBV6-2/TRBV6-3 | - | TRBD1 | CASSPLKPQSGTASNRPQHF | TGTGCCAGCAGTCCTCTGAAGCCCCAATCCGGGACAGCTAGCAATCGGCCCCAGCATTTT
TRBJ1-1 | TRBV20-1 | - | TRBD1 | CSASGQGAWNTEAFF | TGCAGTGCTAGTGGCCAGGGGGCTTGGAACACTGAAGCTTTCTTT
TRBJ1-1 | TRBV7-2 | - | - | CASSQGATGPAFF | TGTGCCAGCAGCCAAGGAGCCACAGGGCCAGCTTTCTTT